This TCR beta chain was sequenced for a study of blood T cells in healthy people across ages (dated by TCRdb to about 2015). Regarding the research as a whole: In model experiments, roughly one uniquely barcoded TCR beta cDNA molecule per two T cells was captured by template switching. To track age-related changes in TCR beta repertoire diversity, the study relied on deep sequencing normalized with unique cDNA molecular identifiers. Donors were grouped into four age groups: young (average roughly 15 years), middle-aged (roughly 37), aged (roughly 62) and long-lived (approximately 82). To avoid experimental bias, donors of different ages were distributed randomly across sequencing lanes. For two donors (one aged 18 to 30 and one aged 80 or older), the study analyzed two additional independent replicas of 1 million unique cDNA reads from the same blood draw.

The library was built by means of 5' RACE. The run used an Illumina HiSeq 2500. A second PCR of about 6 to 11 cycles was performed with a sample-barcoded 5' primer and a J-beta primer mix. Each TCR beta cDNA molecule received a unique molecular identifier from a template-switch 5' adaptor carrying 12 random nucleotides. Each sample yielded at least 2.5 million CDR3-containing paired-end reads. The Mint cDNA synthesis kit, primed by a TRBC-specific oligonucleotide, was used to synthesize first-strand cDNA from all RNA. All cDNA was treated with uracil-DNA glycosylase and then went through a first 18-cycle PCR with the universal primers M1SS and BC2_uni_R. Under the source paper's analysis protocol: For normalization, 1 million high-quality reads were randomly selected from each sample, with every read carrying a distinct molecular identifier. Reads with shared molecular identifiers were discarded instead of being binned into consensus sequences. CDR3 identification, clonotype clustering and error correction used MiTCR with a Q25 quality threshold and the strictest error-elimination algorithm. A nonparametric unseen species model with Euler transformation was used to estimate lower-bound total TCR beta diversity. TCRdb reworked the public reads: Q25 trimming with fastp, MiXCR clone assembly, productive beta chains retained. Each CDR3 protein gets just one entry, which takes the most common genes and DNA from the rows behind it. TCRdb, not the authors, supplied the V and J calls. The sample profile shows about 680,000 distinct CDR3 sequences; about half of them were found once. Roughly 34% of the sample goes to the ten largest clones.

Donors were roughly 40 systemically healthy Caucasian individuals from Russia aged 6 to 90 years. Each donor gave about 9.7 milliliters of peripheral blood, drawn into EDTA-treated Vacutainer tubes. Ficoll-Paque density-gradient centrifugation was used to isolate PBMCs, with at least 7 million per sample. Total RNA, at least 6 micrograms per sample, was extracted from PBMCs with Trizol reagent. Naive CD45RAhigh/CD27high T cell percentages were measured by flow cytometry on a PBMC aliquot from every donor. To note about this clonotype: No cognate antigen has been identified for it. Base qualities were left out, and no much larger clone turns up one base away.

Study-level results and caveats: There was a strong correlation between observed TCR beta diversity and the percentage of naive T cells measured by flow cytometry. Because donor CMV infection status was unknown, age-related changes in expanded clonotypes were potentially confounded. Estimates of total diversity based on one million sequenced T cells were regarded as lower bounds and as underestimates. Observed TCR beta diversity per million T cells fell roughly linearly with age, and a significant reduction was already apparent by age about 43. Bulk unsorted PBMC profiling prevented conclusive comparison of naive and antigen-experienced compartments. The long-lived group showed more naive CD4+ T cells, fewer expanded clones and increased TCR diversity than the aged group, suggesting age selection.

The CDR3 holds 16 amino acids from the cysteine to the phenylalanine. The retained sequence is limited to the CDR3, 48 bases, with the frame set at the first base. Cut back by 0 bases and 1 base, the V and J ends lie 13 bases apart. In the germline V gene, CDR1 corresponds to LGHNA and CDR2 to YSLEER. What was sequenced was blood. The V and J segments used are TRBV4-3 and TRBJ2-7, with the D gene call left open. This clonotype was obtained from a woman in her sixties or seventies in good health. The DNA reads TGCGCCAGCAGCCAAGACCACACGTGGGTTTCCTACGAGCAGTACTTC. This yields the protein CASSQDHTWVSYEQYF.